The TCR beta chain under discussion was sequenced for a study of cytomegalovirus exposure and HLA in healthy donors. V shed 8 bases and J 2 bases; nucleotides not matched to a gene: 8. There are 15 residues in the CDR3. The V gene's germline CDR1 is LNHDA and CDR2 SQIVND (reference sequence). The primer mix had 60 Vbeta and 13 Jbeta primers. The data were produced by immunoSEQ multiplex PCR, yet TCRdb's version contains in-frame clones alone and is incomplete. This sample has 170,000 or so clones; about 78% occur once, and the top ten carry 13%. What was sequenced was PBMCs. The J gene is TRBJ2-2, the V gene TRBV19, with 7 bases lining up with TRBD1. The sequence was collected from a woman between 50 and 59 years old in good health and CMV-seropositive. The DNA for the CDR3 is TGTGCCAGTCGAGCCGGGACAGCTAACACCGGGGAGCTGTTTTTT. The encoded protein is CASRAGTANTGELFF. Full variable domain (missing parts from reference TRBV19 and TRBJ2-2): DGGITQSPKYLFRKEGQNVTLSCEQNLNHDAMYWYRQDPGQGLRLIYYSQIVNDFQKGDIAEGYSVSREKKESFPLTVTSAQKNPTAFYLCASRAGTANTGELFFGEGSRLTVL.